This entry lists 17 T cell receptor beta chains sequenced from one sample in a study of T cell repertoires in cytomegalovirus infection. TCRdb passed the reads through MiXCR, listing each CDR3 protein once. The sample contains 700,000 to 850,000 distinct CDR3 sequences, about 33% of which appear only once. What these receptors recognize is not known. The input for sequencing was cultured CD8+ T cells from PBMCs, taken from culture after CMV antigen stimulation. These receptors were taken from a human donor in good health (CMV status not recorded). Some clones in this sample may be carry-over from other donors' samples.

The chain joins TRBV7-3 to TRBJ1-4; D not certain. CDR3 length: 12 residues. Germline V CDR1 and CDR2: SGHTA, FQGTGA. As DNA, the CDR3 is TGTGCTAGCGGCCACAGTAATGAAAAACTGTTTTTT. It specifies CASGHSNEKLFF.

This clonotype showed up just a few times. The genes are TRBV6-6 and TRBJ1-5, with 9 bases matching TRBD1. Germline assignment: CDR1 MNHNY and CDR2 SVGAGI (reference sequence). V gave up 0 bases and J gave up 7 bases; unmatched junction bases: 4. This CDR3 region has 15 residues. CDR3 DNA sequence: TGTGCCAGCAGTTACTCGACAGGGGGTGGACAGCCCCAGCATTTT. It specifies CASSYSTGGGQPQHF.

Only a few counts were recorded for this clonotype. The rearrangement joins TRBV6-1 to TRBJ2-5; TRBD2 aligns across 9 bases. Germline V gene data show CDR1 as MNHNS and CDR2 as SASEGT. With 7 bases clipped from V and 0 bases from J, the junction kept 9 bases outside the gene matches. This CDR3 contains 16 residues. The CDR3 is CASNIWSGGYQETQYF. The DNA for the CDR3 is TGTGCCAGCAACATCTGGAGCGGGGGGTACCAAGAGACCCAGTACTTC.

In this sample, this clonotype turned up a few times. The rearrangement uses TRBV27 and TRBJ1-2; possibly TRBD1 for D (6 bases). There are 13 residues in the CDR3. Looked up from germline, CDR1 is MNHEY and CDR2 is SMNVEV (reference sequence). V gave up 3 bases and J gave up 6 bases, with 11 bases separating them. The CDR3 DNA reads as TGTGCCAGCAGTTTCACAGGGCCCCATGGCTACACCTTC. Translating gives CASSFTGPHGYTF.

The chain joins TRBV24-1 to TRBJ1-2; D is possibly TRBD1 (5 bases). The germline V and J ends were trimmed by 4 bases and 4 bases, with 9 bases remaining between them. The CDR3 contains 13 residues. CDR1 is KGHDR, CDR2 SFDVKD, per germline. The CDR3 DNA follows: TGTGCCACCAGTGAAGGGGAGCCCTATGGCTACACCTTC. Translated, it gives CATSEGEPYGYTF.

This sequence joins TRBV19 and TRBJ1-2; D gene ambiguous. V gave up 5 bases and J gave up 6 bases, with 13 bases separating them. The germline V gene has CDR1 LNHDA and CDR2 SQIVND (reference sequence). CDR3 length: 13 residues. CDR3 DNA: TGTGCCAGTAGTGACCGGACTGTAGATGGCTACACCTTC. This codes for CASSDRTVDGYTF.

This chain uses TRBV7-2 with TRBJ1-3; no definite D call. This CDR3 is built from 16 residues. With 1 base removed from V and 0 bases from J, the gap between germline ends came to 10 bases. Germline V gives CDR1 SGHTA, CDR2 FQGNSA. Here the CDR3 DNA reads TGTGCCAGCAGCTTAGGTTCTTATAGCTCTGGAAACACCATATATTTT. Protein sequence: CASSLGSYSSGNTIYF.

J is TRBJ2-1 and V is TRBV7-3, with 16 bases matching TRBD2. The V gene end was trimmed by 2 bases and the J gene end by 9 bases; junction bases not matched to a gene: 4. The CDR3 sequence is 16 residues long. CDR1 and CDR2 from the germline V gene are SGHTA and FQGTGA. The chain's CDR3 is CASSLGTSGGAGEQFF. The CDR3 region has the DNA TGTGCCAGCAGCTTAGGGACTAGCGGGGGGGCCGGTGAGCAGTTCTTC.

This clonotype has just a few counts. The chain is built from TRBV6-2 or TRBV6-3 and TRBJ2-3; perhaps TRBD2 as D (5 bases). The CDR3 spans 12 residues. Trimming removed 7 bases at V and 6 bases at J, with 11 bases between. Germline CDR1 reads MNHEY; CDR2 reads SVGEGT. CDR3 sequence (DNA): TGTGCCAGCAACCTTCCGGGGGATACGCAGTATTTT. Residues: CASNLPGDTQYF.

This clonotype was observed a handful of times. The gene calls are TRBV25-1 and TRBJ1-5, with TRBD1 identical over 9 bases. This CDR3 is built from 19 residues. V was clipped by 0 bases and J by 1 base; unmatched bases: 10. Germline V gene lookup returns CDR1 MGHDK and CDR2 SYGVNS. CDR3 loop: CASSEYFITGTGSNQPQHF. In DNA form, the CDR3 reads TGTGCCAGCAGTGAATATTTTATTACCGGGACAGGGAGCAATCAGCCCCAGCATTTT.

This clonotype was observed a handful of times. CDR3 sequence: CASSIKRGQSSYEQYF. The CDR3 nucleotides read TGTGCCAGTAGTATAAAAAGGGGACAGAGCTCCTACGAGCAGTACTTC. The chain couples TRBV19 to TRBJ2-7; 7 bases agree with TRBD1. The CDR3 loop spans 16 amino acids. CDR1 is LNHDA and CDR2 is SQIVND in the germline V gene (reference sequence). The V gene end was trimmed by 2 bases and the J gene end by 0 bases; junction bases not matched to a gene: 7.

The chain carries TRBV12-3 or TRBV12-4 and TRBJ2-1; no clear D. CDR3 length equals 17 residues. Trimming cost V 1 base and J 3 bases, with 16 bases left between them. The CDR3 DNA sequence: TGTGCCAGCAGTTTAGGCCAGAAATCCCCCTACTACAATGAGCAGTTCTTC. Its protein product is CASSLGQKSPYYNEQFF.

This clonotype was detected once. The chain employs TRBV19 and TRBJ2-7, with D perhaps given as TRBD1 or TRBD2 (5 bases each). The germline V gene has CDR1 LNHDA and CDR2 SQIVND (reference sequence). The CDR3 is made up of 15 amino acids. Between the trimmed V and J ends, which lost 7 bases and 2 bases, there was a span of 18 bases. The CDR3: CASKGRTNLAYEQYV. In nucleotides, the CDR3 is TGTGCCAGTAAGGGACGGACAAATCTGGCCTACGAGCAGTACGTC.

This rearrangement joins TRBV9 to TRBJ1-2, with 7 bases matching TRBD1. Germline loops: CDR1 SGDLS, CDR2 YYNGEE. Losses at the gene ends were 4 bases for V and 5 bases for J; bases not matched to a gene: 8. This CDR3 region has 14 residues. The CDR3 region is CASSPDRVEYGYTF. Here the CDR3 DNA reads TGTGCCAGCAGCCCAGACAGGGTTGAGTATGGCTACACCTTC.

In the case of this clonotype: A read error may account for a junction end that differs from germline. V is TRBV28 and J is TRBJ2-2; the match to TRBD2 covers 10 bases. Germline V gives CDR1 MDHEN, CDR2 SYDVKM. CDR3 length equals 17 residues. CDR3 residues: CANSSLGSGGPTGELFF. The DNA for the CDR3 is TGTGCCAACAGTTCTCTTGGTAGCGGGGGGCCCACCGGGGAGCTGTTTTTT.

V is TRBV6-2 or TRBV6-3 and J is TRBJ2-7; possible D gene TRBD1, 6 bases. CDR1 MNHEY and CDR2 SVGEGT come from the germline V gene. V lost 2 bases and J 3 bases, leaving 17 bases between the germline ends. This CDR3 has 16 amino acids. The DNA of the CDR3 is TGTGCCAGCAGTTACCTCCGGGACAAAGCATACTACGAGCAGTACGTC. Protein sequence: CASSYLRDKAYYEQYV.

In DNA form, the CDR3 reads TGTGCCAGTAAAACTCGGCAGGGTTCAGCGGGGAACACTGAAGCTTTCTTT. Translated, it gives CASKTRQGSAGNTEAFF. This chain links TRBV19 with TRBJ1-1, with D maybe TRBD1 (5 bases). V dropped 7 bases and J dropped 1 base, with 22 bases sitting between them. Looked up from germline, CDR1 is LNHDA and CDR2 is SQIVND (reference sequence). CDR3 length equals 17 residues.